This entry lists 28 T cell receptor beta chains sequenced from one sample in a study of regulatory T cells in long-lasting Graves disease (dated by TCRdb to the early 2020s). The protocol used for the library was multiplex PCR. The reads were generated on an Illumina HiSeq 4000. TCR beta libraries were built with iRepertoire HTBI primers and Arm-PCR amplification of CDR3 regions. The public reads were run again by TCRdb, first through fastp at Q25 and then through MiXCR, and only productive beta chains were kept. When rows share a CDR3 protein, they turn into one entry using the most common DNA and genes. For this sample the table gives some 280,000 distinct CDR3 sequences, of which roughly a fifth were detected only once. The ten largest clones take up approximately 60% of the sample. In the paper's terms, the time point label means: persistent/refractory GD, antithyroid drugs over 5 years with positive TRAb. For both TCR sequencing and RNA sequencing, RNA was extracted from PBMCs using TRIzol.

Source: peripheral blood mononuclear cells (PBMCs), taken when the disease was refractory, from a patient treated with antithyroid drugs. The receptors stem from a female donor with Graves disease.

This clonotype was recorded at least ten times. This sequence joins TRBV29-1 and TRBJ2-7; TRBD1 is a possible D gene (6 bases). The germline V gene encodes CDR1 SQVTM and CDR2 ANQGSEA. Between the trimmed V and J ends, which lost 2 bases and 7 bases, there was a span of 18 bases. The CDR3 totals 14 residues. The CDR3: CSVEKGQGSGEQYF. The CDR3 DNA reads as TGCAGCGTTGAAAAGGGCCAGGGGTCGGGAGAGCAGTACTTC.

This clonotype occurred a few times. A read error is possible here, since a much larger clone lies one base away. The chain has TRBV12-3 or TRBV12-4 and TRBJ2-7; 7 bases match TRBD2. This CDR3 comprises 14 residues. The CDR3 DNA reads as TGTGCCAGCAGTTTACGGGAGGACTCCTACGGGCAGTACTTC. This gives the protein CASSLREDSYGQYF.

This clonotype has just a few counts. The chain recombines TRBV4-3 with TRBJ1-1; the D is unclear. CDR1 and CDR2 (germline): LGHNA, YSLEER. The CDR3 runs 16 residues. Trimming shortened V by 0 bases and J by 0 bases, and 11 bases separated the two germline ends. The CDR3 reads CASSQDPRTVNTEAFF. In nucleotides, the CDR3 is TGCGCCAGCAGCCAAGATCCCAGGACGGTGAACACTGAAGCTTTCTTT.

This clonotype was observed at least ten times. The J gene is TRBJ2-7, the V gene TRBV30; unclear D gene. Germline V gives CDR1 GTSNPN, CDR2 SVGIG (reference sequence). V was cut by 0 bases and J by 0 bases, with 9 bases left in between. This CDR3 has 14 amino acids. The CDR3 region is CAWSVGSRSYEQYF. Written as DNA, the CDR3 is TGTGCCTGGAGTGTTGGTTCCCGCTCCTACGAGCAGTACTTC.

The sample holds many counts of this clonotype. The chain has TRBV2 and TRBJ2-2, with 8 bases fitting TRBD1. Trimming cost V 4 bases and J 3 bases; bases outside gene matches: 4. The CDR3 runs to 15 residues. The germline V gene has CDR1 SNHLY and CDR2 FYNNEI. The CDR3 sequence is CASSVQGVDTGELFF. The CDR3 DNA sequence: TGTGCCAGCAGTGTACAGGGGGTGGACACCGGGGAGCTGTTTTTT.

V gene TRBV6-1 combines with J gene TRBJ2-7, with 10 bases lining up with TRBD2. This CDR3 comprises 18 residues. Germline loops: CDR1 MNHNS, CDR2 SASEGT. V was clipped by 0 bases and J by 7 bases; unmatched bases: 15. CDR3 in amino acids: CASSEAGALAGVLGEQYF. In DNA, the CDR3 is TGTGCCAGCAGTGAAGCAGGCGCCCTAGCGGGAGTCCTAGGGGAGCAGTACTTC.

This clonotype was seen more than once but under ten times. The CDR3 DNA sequence: TGTGCCAGTACCGTAGGGTCAGGGGGCGGTCGGCCCCAGCATTTT. Protein sequence: CASTVGSGGGRPQHF. The chain has TRBV19 and TRBJ1-5; TRBD1 aligns across 8 bases. The V and J ends lost 7 bases and 9 bases, in that order; junction bases with no gene match: 14. Germline assignment: CDR1 LNHDA and CDR2 SQIVND (reference sequence). The CDR3 loop spans 15 amino acids.

The V gene is TRBV28, the J gene TRBJ2-3; either TRBD1 or TRBD2 may supply D (7 bases each). Trimming shortened V by 4 bases and J by 6 bases, and 14 bases separated the two germline ends. Germline CDR1 MDHEN, CDR2 SYDVKM. The CDR3 sequence is 14 residues long. CDR3 amino acids: CASSWEGAFDTQYF. The CDR3 DNA follows: TGTGCCAGCAGTTGGGAGGGGGCGTTTGATACGCAGTATTTT.

The V and J genes are TRBV10-3 and TRBJ2-7, with D perhaps matching TRBD1 or TRBD2 (5 bases each). CDR1 and CDR2 from the germline V gene are ENHRY and SYGVKD. Trimming cost V 6 bases and J 2 bases, with 11 bases left between them. This CDR3 has 13 residues. CDR3 nucleotides: TGTGCCATCAGGTCCGGGACGCCCTACGAGCAGTACTTC. This translates into CAIRSGTPYEQYF.

This clonotype was seen many times. V and J are TRBV5-1 and TRBJ2-5; no clear D. Germline CDR1 is SGHRS and CDR2 is YFSETQ. The ends were cut back, 2 bases at V and 3 bases at J, with 14 bases in the middle. The CDR3 has 15 residues. DNA of the CDR3: TGCGCCAGCAGCTTCGCGTCAGCCCGAGAAGAGACCCAGTACTTC. This encodes CASSFASAREETQYF. Full variable domain (missing parts from reference TRBV5-1 and TRBJ2-5): KAGVTQTPRYLIKTRGQQVTLSCSPISGHRSVSWYQQTPGQGLQFLFEYFSETQRNKGNFPGRFSGRQFSNSRSEMNVSTLELGDSALYLCASSFASAREETQYFGPGTRLLVL.

This clonotype came up a few times. V is TRBV19 and J is TRBJ1-4, with 7 bases fitting TRBD1. The V segment lost 5 bases and the J segment 7 bases; nucleotides outside the gene matches: 7. This CDR3 is 14 amino acids long. Per the germline V gene, CDR1 is LNHDA and CDR2 is SQIVND (reference sequence). CDR3: CASSRRQGSEKLFF. In DNA, the CDR3 is TGTGCCAGTAGTCGCCGACAGGGTTCTGAAAAACTGTTTTTT.

The chain has TRBV12-3 or TRBV12-4 and TRBJ2-7; 9 bases align to TRBD2. CDR3 length: 15 residues. After removal of 6 bases from V and 5 bases from J, the junction contained 11 bases not matched to a gene. The CDR3 is CASRPRAGGSHEQYF. The CDR3 DNA follows: TGTGCCAGCAGACCGAGAGCGGGAGGTTCCCACGAGCAGTACTTC.

The V gene is TRBV19, the J gene TRBJ2-7; 11 nucleotides line up with TRBD2. The CDR3 totals 15 residues. V gave up 4 bases and J gave up 7 bases; unmatched junction bases: 9. Germline V gene sequence: CDR1 LNHDA, CDR2 SQIVND (reference sequence). CDR3: CASSTLAGGSFEQYF. The CDR3 region has the DNA TGTGCCAGTAGTACGCTAGCGGGAGGCTCATTTGAGCAGTACTTC.

The rearrangement joins TRBV9 to TRBJ1-5, with TRBD1 identical over 8 bases. This CDR3 is 15 amino acids long. Germline V gives CDR1 SGDLS, CDR2 YYNGEE. The J segment lost 11 bases and the V segment lost 4 bases, leaving 14 bases of the junction unmatched. This CDR3 reads CASSRAWTGLGAQHF. DNA of the CDR3: TGTGCCAGCAGCCGGGCCTGGACAGGGCTCGGGGCCCAGCATTTT.

On this clonotype: Sequence at one end of the junction differs from germline and may be a read error. The chain is built from TRBV28 and TRBJ2-3; either TRBD1 or TRBD2 may supply D (5 bases each). Germline V CDR1 and CDR2: MDHEN, SYDVKM. The CDR3 runs to 14 residues. The CDR3, as DNA: TGTGCCAGCAGTCTATGGGACAGCACAGATACGCAGTATTTT. Protein: CASSLWDSTDTQYF.

This clonotype was counted many times. This chain uses TRBV2 with TRBJ1-2; perhaps TRBD1 as D (6 bases). The CDR3 runs to 13 residues. CDR1 SNHLY and CDR2 FYNNEI come from the germline V gene. Trimming removed 5 bases at V and 8 bases at J, with 15 bases between. DNA for the CDR3: TGTGCCAGCAGTAGAATCAACAGGGACGGCTACACCTTC. Its translation: CASSRINRDGYTF.

The V gene is TRBV5-6, the J gene TRBJ2-1; 13 bases fit TRBD2. Trimming took 5 bases from V and 6 from J; bases not matched to a gene: 5. The CDR3 is made up of 15 amino acids. Germline CDR1 and CDR2: SGHDT and YYEEEE. The CDR3 DNA is TGTGCCAGCAGTTCCGGGACTAGCGGGACCAATGAGCAGTTCTTC. Amino acids: CASSSGTSGTNEQFF.

In this sample, this clonotype turned up many times. The J gene is TRBJ1-3, the V gene TRBV28; D is undetermined. Germline CDR1 reads MDHEN; CDR2 reads SYDVKM. The CDR3 covers 17 residues. Trimming left V 4 bases short and J 1 base short, with 17 bases between. The CDR3 bases are TGTGCCAGCAGTTCGATCCAGACATCCGCTTCTGGAAACACCATATATTTT. Its translation is CASSSIQTSASGNTIYF.

Points on this clonotype: A much larger clone differs by one base, so this may be a read error. The CDR3 loop reads CVSSLGTHTEAFF. CDR3 in DNA: TGTGTCAGCAGCTTAGGAACTCACACTGAAGCTTTCTTT. V usage is TRBV11-1 and J usage is TRBJ1-1; no reliable D call. The germline CDR1 and CDR2 sequences are SGHAT and FQDESV (reference sequence). The CDR3 has 13 amino acids.

A few counts support this clonotype. This chain links TRBV10-3 with TRBJ1-3, with 9 bases that match TRBD1. The V gene end was trimmed by 0 bases and the J gene end by 4 bases; junction bases not matched to a gene: 10. Per germline, CDR1 ENHRY and CDR2 SYGVKD. The CDR3 consists of 18 residues. As DNA, the CDR3 is TGTGCCATCAGTGAGTCGAGACCGATGGACAGGGGAGGAAACACCATATATTTT. Translation gives CAISESRPMDRGGNTIYF.

The genes are TRBV28 and TRBJ1-1; D is unclear. The CDR3 consists of 14 residues. The germline gives CDR1 MDHEN, CDR2 SYDVKM. V lost 5 bases to trimming and J lost 1 base, with 11 bases between them. Here the CDR3 DNA reads TGTGCCAGCAGTCTGTGGGATAGGAACACTGAAGCTTTCTTT. Translated, it gives CASSLWDRNTEAFF.

This clonotype came up many times. The V gene is TRBV6-1, the J gene TRBJ1-2, with 9 bases matching TRBD1. With 5 bases clipped from V and 6 bases from J, the junction kept 1 base outside the gene matches. The CDR3 has 12 residues. CDR1 and CDR2 (germline): MNHNS, SASEGT. CDR3 in DNA: TGTGCCAGCAGTCGACAGGGGGATGGCTACACCTTC. This encodes CASSRQGDGYTF.

This clonotype was recorded many times. V usage is TRBV6-5 and J usage is TRBJ2-7, with a weak D call TRBD2 (6 bases). Deletions cut 5 bases from V and 0 bases from J, with 20 bases between. There are 17 residues in the CDR3. Per the germline V gene, CDR1 is MNHEY and CDR2 is SVGAGI. CDR3 sequence: CASSHLPSVSISYEQYF. The DNA of the CDR3 is TGTGCCAGCAGTCACTTACCTAGCGTTTCCATCTCCTACGAGCAGTACTTC.

The V and J genes are TRBV18 and TRBJ2-5; perhaps TRBD1 as D (6 bases). CDR3 size: 14 residues. Trimming shortened V by 5 bases and J by 5 bases, and 15 bases separated the two germline ends. The germline gives CDR1 KGHSH, CDR2 LQKENI. The CDR3 protein is CASSIQGLRETQYF. CDR3 DNA sequence: TGTGCCAGCTCAATACAGGGCCTCCGGGAGACCCAGTACTTC.

This clonotype was detected many times. Here the CDR3 DNA reads TGTGCCAGCAGGCCGGGACAGGGGGCTAGGGAGCAGTACTTC. This translates into CASRPGQGAREQYF. The chain is built from TRBV2 and TRBJ2-7; 12 bases map to TRBD1. The CDR3 loop spans 14 amino acids. CDR1 is SNHLY and CDR2 is FYNNEI in the germline V gene. After removal of 6 bases from V and 7 bases from J, the junction contained 7 bases not matched to a gene.

This clonotype has a count of ten or more. The chain links TRBV7-3 to TRBJ1-1; possible D gene TRBD1, 5 bases. Germline CDR1 and CDR2: SGHTA and FQGTGA. V was pared by 4 bases and J by 6 bases, with 12 bases between. The CDR3 spans 13 residues. In DNA, the CDR3 is TGTGCCAGCAGCTCGGAGGGGTACGCTGAAGCTTTCTTT. Residues: CASSSEGYAEAFF.

This clonotype was seen repeatedly, ten times or more. The CDR3 DNA is TGCAGTGTGCAGGGTTCCAATCAGCCCCAGCATTTT. This gives the protein CSVQGSNQPQHF. The chain joins TRBV20-1 to TRBJ1-5; D possibly corresponds to TRBD1 (5 bases). Trimming cost V 7 bases and J 3 bases, with 10 bases left between them. Germline V gene data show CDR1 as DFQATT and CDR2 as SNEGSKA (reference sequence). CDR3 length: 12 residues.

V is TRBV20-1 and J is TRBJ2-7, with TRBD1 matching 10 bases. From germline, CDR1 is DFQATT and CDR2 SNEGSKA (reference sequence). CDR3 length: 14 amino acids. The V segment lost 1 base and the J segment 4 bases; nucleotides outside the gene matches: 4. The CDR3 reads CSARGGTGVYEQYF. CDR3 nucleotide sequence: TGCAGTGCTAGAGGCGGGACAGGGGTATACGAGCAGTACTTC.